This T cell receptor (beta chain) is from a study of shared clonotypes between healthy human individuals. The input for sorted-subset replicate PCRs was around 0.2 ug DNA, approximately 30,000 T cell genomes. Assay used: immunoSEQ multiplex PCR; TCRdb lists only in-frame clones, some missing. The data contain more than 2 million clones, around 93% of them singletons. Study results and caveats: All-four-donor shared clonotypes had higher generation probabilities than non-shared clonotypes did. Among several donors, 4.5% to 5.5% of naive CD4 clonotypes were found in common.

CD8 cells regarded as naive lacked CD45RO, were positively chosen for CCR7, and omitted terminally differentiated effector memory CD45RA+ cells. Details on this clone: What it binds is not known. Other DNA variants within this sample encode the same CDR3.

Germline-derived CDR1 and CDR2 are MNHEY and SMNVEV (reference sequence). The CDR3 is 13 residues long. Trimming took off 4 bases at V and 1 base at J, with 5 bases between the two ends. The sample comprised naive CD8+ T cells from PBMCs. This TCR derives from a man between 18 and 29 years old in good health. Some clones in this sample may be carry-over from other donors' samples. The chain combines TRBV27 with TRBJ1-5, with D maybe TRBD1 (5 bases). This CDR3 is CASSWGSNQPQHF. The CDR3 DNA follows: TGTGCCAGCAGTTGGGGGAGCAATCAGCCCCAGCATTTT.